Sequencing of this T cell receptor (beta chain) was carried out in a study of cytomegalovirus exposure and HLA in healthy donors. About the study: Of some 400 genotyped donors, more than 75% grouped in the Caucasian-associated ancestry cluster. Broader study findings: A later analysis associated 15,000 or so TCR beta sequences with HLA alleles at a 0.05 false discovery rate. A later analysis reportedly found fewer N-insertions in an Asian-associated ancestry cluster than the roughly 730-donor mean.

Points on this clone: Its antigen is unidentified.

From germline, CDR1 is MNHNY and CDR2 SVGAGI (reference sequence). The CDR3 totals 15 residues. Trimming cost V 6 bases and J 9 bases; bases outside gene matches: 12. Both 60 Vbeta primers and 13 Jbeta primers went into the PCR. How the authors handled the data: Later work found around 85 million unique TCR beta chains, with around 10 million shared. Assay used: immunoSEQ multiplex PCR; TCRdb lists only in-frame clones, some missing. V, J and clone size reflect that table, while D and trimming were determined from the DNA. The sample has approximately 61,000 clones; 75% to 85% are singletons. The genes are TRBV6-6 and TRBJ2-5; 11 nucleotides align to TRBD1. This TCR derives from a man aged 18 to 30 in good health and CMV-seropositive. Sequencing was carried out using PBMCs. CDR3 sequence reads: CASSPGQGVIGSQYF. CDR3 sequence (DNA): TGTGCCAGCAGCCCGGGACAGGGGGTGATCGGATCCCAGTACTTC.